These 15 T cell receptor beta chains originate from one sample sequenced in a study of cytomegalovirus exposure and HLA in healthy donors. The PCR made use of 60 Vbeta and 13 Jbeta primers. Profiled with immunoSEQ multiplex PCR; TCRdb holds only in-frame clones, not every one. The sample yields 150,000 or so clones, about 79% seen once. Material for sequencing was PBMCs. Every receptor here comes from a woman in her 50s in good health and CMV-seropositive.

The chain recombines TRBV5-1 with TRBJ2-4; no definite D call. The CDR3 contains 15 residues. CDR1 SGHRS and CDR2 YFSETQ come from the germline V gene. Trimming removed 1 base from V and 0 bases from J, with 8 bases in between. The CDR3, as DNA: TGCGCCAGCAGCTTGAACTCCGTAGCCAAAAACATTCAGTACTTC. Encoded protein: CASSLNSVAKNIQYF.

The chain joins TRBV5-8 to TRBJ1-5; D remains unclear. This CDR3 region has 15 residues. Trimming took 2 bases from V and 0 from J, leaving 9 bases between them. Germline V gene sequence: CDR1 SGHTS, CDR2 YDEGEE. Written as DNA, the CDR3 is TGTGCCAGCAGCTTCGTGGCTTATAGCAATCAGCCCCAGCATTTT. It specifies CASSFVAYSNQPQHF.

Written as DNA, the CDR3 is TGTGCCAGCAGCTGGGGGGTCGGGACAGGTCTACGGGATCAGCCCCAGCATTTT. Its translation: CASSWGVGTGLRDQPQHF. The genes are TRBV5-6 and TRBJ1-5; TRBD1 aligns across 8 bases. V was clipped by 3 bases and J by 5 bases; unmatched bases: 16. CDR3 length equals 18 residues. CDR1 and CDR2 from the germline V gene are SGHDT and YYEEEE.

The rearrangement joins TRBV2 to TRBJ2-4; the D is unclear. The CDR3 runs to 15 residues. V shed 4 bases and J shed 0 bases, with 10 bases lying between them. The germline CDR1 and CDR2 sequences are SNHLY and FYNNEI. DNA of the CDR3: TGTGCCAGCAGTGCTCTCCGTGTAGCCAAAAACATTCAGTACTTC. Translation: CASSALRVAKNIQYF.

To note about this clone: At one of its ends the junction is not consistent with the germline gene, which may arise from a read error. The CDR3 bases are TGTGCCAGCAGCCCCCGGGAGCCCCAAGGGACCCAGTACTTC. Its protein is CASSPREPQGTQYF. V usage is TRBV7-2 and J usage is TRBJ2-5; D is possibly TRBD2 (6 bases). Germline-derived CDR1 and CDR2 are SGHTA and FQGNSA. This CDR3 region has 14 residues.

V gene TRBV25-1 combines with J gene TRBJ2-2, with 10 bases aligning to TRBD1. This CDR3 region has 16 residues. With 2 bases clipped from V and 6 bases from J, the junction kept 6 bases outside the gene matches. Germline lookup yields CDR1 MGHDK and CDR2 SYGVNS. The CDR3 protein is CASSEGWTGGSGELFF. CDR3 coding DNA: TGTGCCAGCAGTGAAGGCTGGACAGGGGGGTCCGGGGAGCTGTTTTTT. Filled out from reference TRBV25-1 and TRBJ2-2, the complete variable domain reads EADIYQTPRYLVIGTGKKITLECSQTMGHDKMYWYQQDPGMELHLIHYSYGVNSTEKGDLSSESTVSRIRTEHFPLTLESARPSHTSQYLCASSEGWTGGSGELFFGEGSRLTVL.

The CDR3 region has the DNA TGTGCCAGTACAGGGAACAATCAGCCCCAGCATTTT. Translated: CASTGNNQPQHF. The chain uses TRBV19 and TRBJ1-5; perhaps TRBD1 as D (5 bases). Trimming took off 7 bases at V and 3 bases at J, with 7 bases between the two ends. The CDR3 contains 12 residues. CDR1 is LNHDA, CDR2 SQIVND, per germline (reference sequence).

This chain joins TRBV5-4 and TRBJ2-1; the match to TRBD2 covers 10 bases. Germline V CDR1 and CDR2: SGHNT, YYREEE (reference sequence). The CDR3 loop spans 15 amino acids. Unmatched junction bases numbered 6, after V lost 2 bases and J lost 7 bases. The CDR3 DNA reads TGTGCCAGCAGCTTCTCCGGGACTAGCGTAAATGAGCAGTTCTTC. This sequence encodes CASSFSGTSVNEQFF.

In nucleotides, the CDR3 is TGCGCCAGCAGCTTGGTGGGCCAGGGTTTCAACGAGCAGTACTTC. The encoded protein is CASSLVGQGFNEQYF. The chain joins TRBV5-1 to TRBJ2-7; possible D gene TRBD1, 5 bases. This CDR3 comprises 15 residues. The V and J ends lost 0 bases and 5 bases respectively, with 15 bases between them. The germline CDR1 and CDR2 sequences are SGHRS and YFSETQ.

This clone has only a few counts. CDR3 protein: CASTTRGGLAGVAYEQYF. CDR3 in DNA: TGTGCCAGCACCACTAGGGGGGGATTAGCGGGAGTTGCCTACGAGCAGTACTTC. The chain links TRBV11-2 to TRBJ2-7; 9 bases are a match to TRBD2. Germline V gene lookup returns CDR1 SGHAT and CDR2 FQNNGV. The CDR3 covers 18 residues. Trimming cost V 7 bases and J 2 bases; bases outside gene matches: 18.

This chain links TRBV7-9 with TRBJ1-2; 8 bases line up with TRBD1. Germline values: CDR1 SEHNR, CDR2 FQNEAQ (reference sequence). J gave up 8 bases and V 0 bases, and 11 bases lay outside the gene matches. This CDR3 has 16 amino acids. The CDR3: CASSLAGAGGPMGYTF. The CDR3 DNA is TGTGCCAGCAGCTTAGCGGGGGCAGGGGGCCCCATGGGCTACACCTTC.

This sequence joins TRBV7-9 and TRBJ2-2; perhaps TRBD2 as D (6 bases). CDR1 is SEHNR and CDR2 is FQNEAQ in the germline V gene (reference sequence). Trimming took off 2 bases at V and 7 bases at J, with 11 bases between the two ends. This CDR3 region has 14 residues. CDR3 bases: TGTGCCAGCAGCTTATTGCGGGAAAGCGGGGAGCTGTTTTTT. This codes for CASSLLRESGELFF.

V and J are TRBV19 and TRBJ2-1; a possible D gene is TRBD2 (6 bases). Germline assignment: CDR1 LNHDA and CDR2 SQIVND (reference sequence). The ends were cut back, 3 bases at V and 9 bases at J, with 9 bases in the middle. CDR3 length: 12 amino acids. The chain's CDR3 is CASSMGRGEQFF. The CDR3 nucleotides read TGTGCCAGTAGTATGGGGCGGGGTGAGCAGTTCTTC. Filled out from reference TRBV19 and TRBJ2-1, the complete variable domain reads DGGITQSPKYLFRKEGQNVTLSCEQNLNHDAMYWYRQDPGQGLRLIYYSQIVNDFQKGDIAEGYSVSREKKESFPLTVTSAQKNPTAFYLCASSMGRGEQFFGPGTRLTVL.

V usage is TRBV6-6 and J usage is TRBJ2-2, with 10 bases fitting TRBD2. Trimming at V came to 5 bases and at J to 6 bases, leaving 6 bases not matched to a gene. Looked up from germline, CDR1 is MNHNY and CDR2 is SVGAGI (reference sequence). The CDR3 runs 15 residues. CDR3 DNA sequence: TGTGCCAGCAGTAAGAGCGGGGGGGCCGCCGGGGAGCTGTTTTTT. Its protein product is CASSKSGGAAGELFF.

In DNA form, the CDR3 reads TGTGCCAGCAGCTTCAAAGGGACAGGGGGTTGGTACGAGCAGTACTTC. Its protein product is CASSFKGTGGWYEQYF. The J gene is TRBJ2-7, the V gene TRBV7-2, with 11 bases that match TRBD1. The CDR3 spans 16 residues. Germline V lookup: CDR1 SGHTA, CDR2 FQGNSA. V lost 3 bases to trimming and J lost 4 bases; unmatched junction nucleotides: 8.